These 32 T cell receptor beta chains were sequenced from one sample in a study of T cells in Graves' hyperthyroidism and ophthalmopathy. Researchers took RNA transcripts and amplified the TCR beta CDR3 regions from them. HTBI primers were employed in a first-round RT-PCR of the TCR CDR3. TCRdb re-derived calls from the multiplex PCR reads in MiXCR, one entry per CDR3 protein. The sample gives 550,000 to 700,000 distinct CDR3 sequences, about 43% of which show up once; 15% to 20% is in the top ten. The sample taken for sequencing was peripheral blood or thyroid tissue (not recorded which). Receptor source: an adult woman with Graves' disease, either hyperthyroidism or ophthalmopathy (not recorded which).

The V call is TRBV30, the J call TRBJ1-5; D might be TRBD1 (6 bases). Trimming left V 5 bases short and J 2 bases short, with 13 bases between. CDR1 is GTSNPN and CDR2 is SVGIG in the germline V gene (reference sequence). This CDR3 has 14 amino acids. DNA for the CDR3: TGTGCCTGGGGGAACAGGGTGGGCAATCAGCCCCAGCATTTT. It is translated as CAWGNRVGNQPQHF.

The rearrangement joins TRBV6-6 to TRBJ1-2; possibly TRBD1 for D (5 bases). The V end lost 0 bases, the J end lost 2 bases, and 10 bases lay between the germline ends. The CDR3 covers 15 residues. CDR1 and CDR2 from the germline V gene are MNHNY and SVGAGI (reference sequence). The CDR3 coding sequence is TGTGCCAGCAGTTACTCGTATTCAGGGAACTATGGCTACACCTTC. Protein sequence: CASSYSYSGNYGYTF.

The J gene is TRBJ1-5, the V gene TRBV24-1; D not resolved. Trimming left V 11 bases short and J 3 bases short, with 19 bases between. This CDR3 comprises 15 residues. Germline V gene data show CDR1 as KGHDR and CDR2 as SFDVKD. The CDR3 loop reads CASSNKNAFNQPQHF. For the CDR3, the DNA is TGTGCCAGTAGTAATAAGAACGCGTTCAATCAGCCCCAGCATTTT.

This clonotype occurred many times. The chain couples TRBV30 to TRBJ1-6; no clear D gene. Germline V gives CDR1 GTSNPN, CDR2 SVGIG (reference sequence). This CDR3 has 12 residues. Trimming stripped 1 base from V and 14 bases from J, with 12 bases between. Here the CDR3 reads CAWSDSTPTLHF. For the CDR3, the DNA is TGTGCCTGGAGTGACAGTACCCCCACCCTCCACTTT.

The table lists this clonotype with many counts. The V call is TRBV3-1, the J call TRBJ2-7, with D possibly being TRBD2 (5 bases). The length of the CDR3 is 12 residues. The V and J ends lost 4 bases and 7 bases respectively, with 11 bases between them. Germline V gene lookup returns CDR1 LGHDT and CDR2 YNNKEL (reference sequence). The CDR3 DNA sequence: TGTGCCAGCAGCCTCAATTCGGGAGAGCAGTACTTC. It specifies CASSLNSGEQYF.

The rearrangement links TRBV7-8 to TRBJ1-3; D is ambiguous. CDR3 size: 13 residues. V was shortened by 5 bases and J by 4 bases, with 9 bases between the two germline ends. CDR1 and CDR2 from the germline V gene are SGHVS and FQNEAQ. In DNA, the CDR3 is TGTGCCAGCAGCCCAACATACGGAAACACCATATATTTT. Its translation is CASSPTYGNTIYF.

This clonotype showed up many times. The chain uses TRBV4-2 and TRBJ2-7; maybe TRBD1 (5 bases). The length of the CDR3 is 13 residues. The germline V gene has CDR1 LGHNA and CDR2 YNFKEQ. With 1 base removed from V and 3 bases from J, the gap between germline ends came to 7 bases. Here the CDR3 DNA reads TGTGCCAGCAGCCAAGCGCAGGGCTACGAGCAGTACTTC. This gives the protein CASSQAQGYEQYF.

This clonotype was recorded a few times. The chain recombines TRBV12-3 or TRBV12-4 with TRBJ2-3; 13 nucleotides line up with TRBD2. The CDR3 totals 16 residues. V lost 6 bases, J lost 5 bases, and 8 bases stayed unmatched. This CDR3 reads CASRKLAGGAGDTQYF. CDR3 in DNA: TGTGCCAGCAGAAAACTAGCGGGAGGGGCAGGAGATACGCAGTATTTT.

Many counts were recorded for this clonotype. The CDR3: CASSKESNQPQHF. The DNA for the CDR3 is TGTGCCAGCAGCAAAGAAAGCAATCAGCCCCAGCATTTT. The chain is built from TRBV7-2 and TRBJ1-5; D gene uncertain. The CDR3 extends over 13 amino acids. CDR1 is SGHTA and CDR2 is FQGNSA in the germline V gene. The germline V and J ends were trimmed by 5 bases and 1 base, with 6 bases remaining between them. The full variable domain, with the rest looked up from reference TRBV7-2 and TRBJ1-5, is GAGVSQSPSNKVTEKGKDVELRCDPISGHTALYWYRQSLGQGLEFLIYFQGNSAPDKSGLPSDRFSAERTGGSVSTLTIQRTQQEDSAVYLCASSKESNQPQHFGDGTRLSIL.

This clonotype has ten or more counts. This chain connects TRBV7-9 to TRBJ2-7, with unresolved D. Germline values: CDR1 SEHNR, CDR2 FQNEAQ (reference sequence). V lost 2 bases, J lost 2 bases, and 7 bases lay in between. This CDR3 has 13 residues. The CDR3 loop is CASSLPSTYEQYF. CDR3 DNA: TGTGCCAGCAGCTTACCTTCCACCTACGAGCAGTACTTC.

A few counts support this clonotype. The CDR3 DNA follows: TGTGCCAGCAACCACTTGGACAGGGTTGTTGGCACTGAAGCTTTCTTT. This gives the protein CASNHLDRVVGTEAFF. The chain employs TRBV6-6 and TRBJ1-1, with TRBD1 matching over 8 bases. The CDR3 has 16 amino acids. With 7 bases clipped from V and 4 bases from J, the junction kept 14 bases outside the gene matches. The germline gives CDR1 MNHNY, CDR2 SVGAGI (reference sequence).

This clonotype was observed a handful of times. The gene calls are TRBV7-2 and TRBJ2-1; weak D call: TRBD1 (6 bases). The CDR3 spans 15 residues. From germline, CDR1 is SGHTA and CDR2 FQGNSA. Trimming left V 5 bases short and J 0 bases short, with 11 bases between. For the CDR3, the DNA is TGTGCCAGCAGCCCCGACAGGAGCTCCTACAATGAGCAGTTCTTC. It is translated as CASSPDRSSYNEQFF.

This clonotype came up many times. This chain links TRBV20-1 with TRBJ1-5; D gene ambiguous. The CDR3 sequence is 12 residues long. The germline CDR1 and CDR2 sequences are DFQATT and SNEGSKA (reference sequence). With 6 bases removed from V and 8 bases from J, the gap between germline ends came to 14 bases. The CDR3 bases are TGCAGTGCAGAGGGCGGTTGGAAGCCCCAGCATTTT. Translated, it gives CSAEGGWKPQHF.

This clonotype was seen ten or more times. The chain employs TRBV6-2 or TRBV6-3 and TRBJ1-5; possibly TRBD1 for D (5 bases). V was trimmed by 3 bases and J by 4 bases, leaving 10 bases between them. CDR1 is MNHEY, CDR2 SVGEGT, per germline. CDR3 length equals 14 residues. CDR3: CASSYMGGNQPQHF. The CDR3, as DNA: TGTGCCAGCAGTTATATGGGGGGTAATCAGCCCCAGCATTTT.

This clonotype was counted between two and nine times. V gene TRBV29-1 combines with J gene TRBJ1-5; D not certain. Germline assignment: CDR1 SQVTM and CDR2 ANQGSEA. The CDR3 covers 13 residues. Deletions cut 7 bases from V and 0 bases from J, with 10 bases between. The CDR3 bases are TGCAGCGCCTCCTCCGATAGCAATCAGCCCCAGCATTTT. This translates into CSASSDSNQPQHF.

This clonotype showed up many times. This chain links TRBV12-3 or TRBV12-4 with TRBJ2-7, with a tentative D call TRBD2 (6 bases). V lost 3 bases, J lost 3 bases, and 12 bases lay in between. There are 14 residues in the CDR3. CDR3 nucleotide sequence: TGTGCCAGCAGTTTCGGAGGGACGGACTACGAGCAGTACTTC. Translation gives CASSFGGTDYEQYF.

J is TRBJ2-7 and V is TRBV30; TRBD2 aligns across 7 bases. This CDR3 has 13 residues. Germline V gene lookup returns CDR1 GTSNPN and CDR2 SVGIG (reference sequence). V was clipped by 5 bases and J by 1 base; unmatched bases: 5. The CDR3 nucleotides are TGTGCCTGGGGGGACTACAGTTCCTACGAGCAGTACTTC. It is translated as CAWGDYSSYEQYF.

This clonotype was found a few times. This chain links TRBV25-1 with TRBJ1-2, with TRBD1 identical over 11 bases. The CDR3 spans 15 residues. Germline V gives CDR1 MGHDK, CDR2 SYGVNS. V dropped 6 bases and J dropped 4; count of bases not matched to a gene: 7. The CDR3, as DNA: TGTGCCAGCAGCTCTATGGGACAGGGGGTCTATGGCTACACCTTC. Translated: CASSSMGQGVYGYTF.

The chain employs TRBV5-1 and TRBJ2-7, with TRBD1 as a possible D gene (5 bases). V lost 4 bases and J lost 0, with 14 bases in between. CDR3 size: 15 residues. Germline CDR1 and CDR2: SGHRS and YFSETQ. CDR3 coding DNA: TGCGCCAGCAGCCGAGACAGCTCTATCTCCTACGAGCAGTACTTC. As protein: CASSRDSSISYEQYF.

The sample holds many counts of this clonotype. CDR3: CASRDSTGELFF. CDR3 nucleotide sequence: TGTGCCAGCAGGGACAGCACCGGGGAGCTGTTTTTT. The genes are TRBV25-1 and TRBJ2-2; D possibly corresponds to TRBD1 (6 bases). CDR3 length: 12 residues. The ends were cut back, 6 bases at V and 4 bases at J, with 6 bases in the middle. Germline V CDR1 and CDR2: MGHDK, SYGVNS.

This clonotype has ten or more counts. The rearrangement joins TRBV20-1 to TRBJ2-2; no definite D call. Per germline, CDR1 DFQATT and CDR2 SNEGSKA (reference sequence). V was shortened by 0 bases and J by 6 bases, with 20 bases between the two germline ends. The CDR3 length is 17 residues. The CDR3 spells CSARDVWAEGRSGELFF. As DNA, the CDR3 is TGCAGTGCTAGAGATGTGTGGGCAGAAGGGCGGTCCGGGGAGCTGTTTTTT.

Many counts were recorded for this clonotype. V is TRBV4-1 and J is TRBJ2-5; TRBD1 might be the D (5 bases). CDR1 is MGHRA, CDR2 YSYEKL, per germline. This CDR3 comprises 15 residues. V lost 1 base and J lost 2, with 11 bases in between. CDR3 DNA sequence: TGCGCCAGCAGCCAAGTGGGGCAACGACAAGAGACCCAGTACTTC. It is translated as CASSQVGQRQETQYF.

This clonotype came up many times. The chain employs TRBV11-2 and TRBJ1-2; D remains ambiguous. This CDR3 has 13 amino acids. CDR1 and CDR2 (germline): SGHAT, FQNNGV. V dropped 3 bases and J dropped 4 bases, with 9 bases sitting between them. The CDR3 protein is CASSFAGSYGYTF. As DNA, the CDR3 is TGTGCCAGCAGCTTCGCCGGGAGCTATGGCTACACCTTC.

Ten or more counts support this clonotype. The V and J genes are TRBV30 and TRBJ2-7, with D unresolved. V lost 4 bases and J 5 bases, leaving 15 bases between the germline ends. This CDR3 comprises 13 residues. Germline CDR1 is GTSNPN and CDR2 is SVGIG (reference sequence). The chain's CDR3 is CAWTPDGANEQYF. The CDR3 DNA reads TGTGCCTGGACCCCCGACGGAGCCAACGAGCAGTACTTC. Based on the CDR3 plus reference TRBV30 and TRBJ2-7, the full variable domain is SQTIHQWPATLVQPVGSPLSLECTVEGTSNPNLYWYRQAAGRGLQLLFYSVGIGQISSEVPQNLSASRPQDRQFILSSKKLLLSDSGFYLCAWTPDGANEQYFGPGTRLTVT.

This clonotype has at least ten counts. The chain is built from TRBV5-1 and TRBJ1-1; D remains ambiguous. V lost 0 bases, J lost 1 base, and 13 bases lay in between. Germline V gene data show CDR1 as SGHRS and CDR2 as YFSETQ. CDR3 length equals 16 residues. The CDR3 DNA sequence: TGCGCCAGCAGCTTGGCCTTCCGGTCTTCGAACACTGAAGCTTTCTTT. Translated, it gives CASSLAFRSSNTEAFF.

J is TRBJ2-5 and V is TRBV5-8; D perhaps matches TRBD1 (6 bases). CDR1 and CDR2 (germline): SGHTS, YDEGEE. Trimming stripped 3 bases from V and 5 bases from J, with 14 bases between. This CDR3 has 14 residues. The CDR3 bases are TGTGCCAGCAGCTCACAGGGTGCAGTCGAGACCCAGTACTTC. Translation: CASSSQGAVETQYF. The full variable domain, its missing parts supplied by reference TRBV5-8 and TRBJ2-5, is EAGVTQSPTHLIKTRGQQATLRCSPISGHTSVYWYQQALGLGLQFLLWYDEGEERNRGNFPPRFSGRQFPNYSSELNVNALELEDSALYLCASSSQGAVETQYFGPGTRLLVL.

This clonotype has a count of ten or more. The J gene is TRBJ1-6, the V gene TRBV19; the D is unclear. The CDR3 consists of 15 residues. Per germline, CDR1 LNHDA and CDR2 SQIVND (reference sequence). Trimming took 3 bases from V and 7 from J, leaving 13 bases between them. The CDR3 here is CASSMIRGLNSPLHF. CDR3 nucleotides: TGTGCCAGTAGTATGATCCGGGGTCTAAATTCACCCCTCCACTTT. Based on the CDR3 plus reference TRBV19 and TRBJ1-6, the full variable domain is DGGITQSPKYLFRKEGQNVTLSCEQNLNHDAMYWYRQDPGQGLRLIYYSQIVNDFQKGDIAEGYSVSREKKESFPLTVTSAQKNPTAFYLCASSMIRGLNSPLHFGNGTRLTVT.

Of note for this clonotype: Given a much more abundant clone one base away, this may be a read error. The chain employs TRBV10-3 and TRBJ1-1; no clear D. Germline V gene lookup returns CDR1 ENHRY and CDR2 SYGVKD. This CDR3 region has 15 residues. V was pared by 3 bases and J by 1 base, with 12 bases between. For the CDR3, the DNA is TGTGCCATCAGTGAAAGGATGACGGGGAACACTGAAGCTTTCTTT. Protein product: CAISERMTGNTEAFF.

The CDR3 is CASSPTSGNYEQYF. DNA of the CDR3: TGTGCCAGCAGTCCGACTAGCGGCAACTACGAGCAGTACTTC. The chain couples TRBV7-2 to TRBJ2-7, with 9 bases that match TRBD2. The germline V gene has CDR1 SGHTA and CDR2 FQGNSA. The CDR3 contains 14 residues. Trimming cost V 6 bases and J 3 bases; bases outside gene matches: 6.

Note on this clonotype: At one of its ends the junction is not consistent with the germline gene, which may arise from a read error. CDR3: CASAGTENQPQHF. CDR3 bases: TGTGCCTCCGCCGGGACGGAAAATCAGCCCCAGCATTTT. The chain is built from TRBV10-2 and TRBJ1-5; D is perhaps TRBD1 (5 bases). Germline values: CDR1 WSHSY, CDR2 SAAADI. The CDR3 sequence is 13 residues long.

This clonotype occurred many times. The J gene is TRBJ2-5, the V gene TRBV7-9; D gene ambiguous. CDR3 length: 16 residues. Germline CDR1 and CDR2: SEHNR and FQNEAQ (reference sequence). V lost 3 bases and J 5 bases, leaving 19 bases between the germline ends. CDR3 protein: CASSLVRRWDGETQYF. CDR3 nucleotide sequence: TGTGCCAGCAGCTTGGTGAGGCGATGGGATGGGGAGACCCAGTACTTC.

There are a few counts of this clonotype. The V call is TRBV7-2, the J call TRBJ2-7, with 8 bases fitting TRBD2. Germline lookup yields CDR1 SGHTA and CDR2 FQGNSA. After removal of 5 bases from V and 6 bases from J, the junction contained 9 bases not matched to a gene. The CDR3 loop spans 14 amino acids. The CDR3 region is CASSIQRELGEQYF. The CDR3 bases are TGTGCCAGCAGCATCCAGCGGGAGTTAGGCGAGCAGTACTTC.